This is a list of T cell receptor beta chains from one sample in a study of CD8 T cells in Susac syndrome. TCRdb called the immunoSEQ multiplex PCR reads again in MiXCR, with one record for every CDR3 protein. The table includes fewer than 350,000 distinct CDR3 sequences, about nine tenths detected once. The sample consisted of CD8+ T cells from PBMCs. The receptors come from a human donor with multiple sclerosis. Each CDR3 is given with its conserved first and last residue. D genes are given only for firm matches. Only part of the rows carry a size: once, few, many, or a class if the clone is expanded.

j_call clone_size v_call d_call cdr3_nt cdr3_aa
TRBJ2-5 . TRBV7-2 . TGTGCCAGCAGCCCAAAATCGGTTTCGGAATCGGAGACCCAGTACTTC CASSPKSVSESETQYF
TRBJ1-2 . TRBV9 TRBD1 TGTGCCAGCAGCGATATCCGGGACAGGGCTTGGTTGCGGGATGGCTACACCTTC CASSDIRDRAWLRDGYTF
TRBJ1-5 . TRBV12-3/TRBV12-4 TRBD1 TGTGCCAGCAGCCCAGGGGGGCGCAATCAGCCCCAGCATTTT CASSPGGRNQPQHF
TRBJ2-1 . TRBV5-1 . TGCGCCAGCAGCTTGGGGAAAGTTCGGACTGTTGAGCAGTTCTTC CASSLGKVRTVEQFF
TRBJ2-7 . TRBV20-1 . TGCAGTGCTAGAGCGGATGGGTCGTTGTCCTACGAGCAGTACTTC CSARADGSLSYEQYF
TRBJ1-2 . TRBV7-9 . TGTGCCAGCAGCGGCACAGGAGAACCTAACTATGGCTACACCTTC CASSGTGEPNYGYTF
TRBJ1-2 . TRBV6-2/TRBV6-3 TRBD1 TGTGCCAGCAGTGAGACAGGGTTCTATGGCTACACCTTC CASSETGFYGYTF
TRBJ2-7 . TRBV13 . TGTGCCAGCAGCCGTGAGGGGGGACCGGCCGAGCAGTACTTC CASSREGGPAEQYF
TRBJ2-7 once TRBV4-1 . TGCGCCAGCAGCCAAGCTTCCAGGGCTGGGGAGCAGTACTTC CASSQASRAGEQYF
TRBJ1-4 few TRBV6-1 . TGTGCCAGCAGTCCAGGACAACCATTTTATGAAAAACTGTTTTTT CASSPGQPFYEKLFF
TRBJ2-6 . TRBV28 . TGTGCCAGCAGTTTATCCGGGACCGTGGCCGGGGCCAACGTCCTGACTTTC CASSLSGTVAGANVLTF
TRBJ1-2 . TRBV7-9 . TGTGCCAGCACATCCCGGGTGCCTAATTATGGCTACACCTTC CASTSRVPNYGYTF
TRBJ2-7 . TRBV12-3/TRBV12-4 . TGTGCCAGCAGTTTCTCGCTAGATCAGCCCTACGAGCAGTACTTC CASSFSLDQPYEQYF
TRBJ2-7 . TRBV20-1 . TGCAGTGCCCTCGGGGGGCCCGCCTACGAGCAGTACTTC CSALGGPAYEQYF
TRBJ2-7 . TRBV19 . TGTGCCAGTAGTATAGGTCCGAACACACCCTACGAGCAGTACTTC CASSIGPNTPYEQYF
TRBJ1-5 once TRBV12-3/TRBV12-4 . TGTGCCAGCAGTTTAAACTCAGGACGGACTAGCAATCAGCCCCAGCATTTT CASSLNSGRTSNQPQHF
TRBJ2-7 . TRBV15 . TGTGCCACCAGCAGAGATAGCTACGAGCAGTACTTC CATSRDSYEQYF
TRBJ2-1 . TRBV20-1 . TGCAGTGCTAGAGTCGGAGAGTGGGAGCAGTTCTTC CSARVGEWEQFF
TRBJ1-1 . TRBV4-3 . TGCGCCAGCAGCCAAGGGTCAAGTGTGGGTGAAGCTTTCTTT CASSQGSSVGEAFF
TRBJ2-5 . TRBV6-2/TRBV6-3 TRBD1 TGTGCCAGCAGAATTACAGGGGAAGAGACCCAGTACTTC CASRITGEETQYF
TRBJ1-1 . TRBV19 . TGTGCCAGTAGTGGAACCACTGAAGCTTTCTTT CASSGTTEAFF
TRBJ2-5 . TRBV28 TRBD1 TGTGCCAGCTCTTTAGGGGGCGAAGAGACCCAGTACTTC CASSLGGEETQYF
TRBJ2-3 once TRBV30 . TGTGCCTGGAGTCTGGGGCCAGATACGCAGTATTTT CAWSLGPDTQYF
TRBJ2-5 . TRBV4-1 . TGCGCCAGCAGCCGCATGGCGGGGAGACAAGAGACCCAGTACTTC CASSRMAGRQETQYF
TRBJ2-7 . TRBV5-1 . TGCGCCAGCAGCTTGGCCGCCCTCGCCCACGAGCAGTACTTC CASSLAALAHEQYF
TRBJ2-6 . TRBV6-1 . TGTGCCAGCAGTGGGAGTACGGGGGGCTTTTCGGAAGGGGCCAACGTCCTGACTTTC CASSGSTGGFSEGANVLTF
TRBJ2-5 . TRBV29-1 TRBD1 TGCAGCGCAACGAAACAGGGGGAGAGTCAAGAGACCCAGTACTTC CSATKQGESQETQYF
TRBJ2-3 . TRBV5-1 TRBD2 TGCGCCAGCAGCCCTGGGACTAGCTTGGCAGATACGCAGTATTTT CASSPGTSLADTQYF
TRBJ2-1 . TRBV19 TRBD2 TGTGCCAGTAGTATAGGGAGCGGGGGGTCCTACAATGAGCAGTTCTTC CASSIGSGGSYNEQFF
TRBJ2-7 . TRBV15 . TGTGCCACCAGCAGAGCGGACTCCTACGAGCAGTACTTC CATSRADSYEQYF
TRBJ2-1 once TRBV12-3/TRBV12-4 TRBD2 TGTGCCAGCAGCCACCTCTCTTATATGGTAGCGGGAAGCAATGAGCAGTTCTTC CASSHLSYMVAGSNEQFF
TRBJ1-4 . TRBV19 . TGTGCCAGTAGTGCCGCTGGTAGATGGGGTGAAAAACTGTTTTTT CASSAAGRWGEKLFF
TRBJ2-2 . TRBV9 . TGTGCCAGCAGCGCTAACACCGGGGAGCTGTTTTTT CASSANTGELFF